A single sample gave rise to the 23 T cell receptor beta chains below, sequenced in a study of T cell changes during pregnancy in multiple sclerosis (dated by TCRdb to the late 2010s). Library preparation was by the immunoSEQ multiplex PCR assay. TCRdb re-hosts the immuneACCESS table, in-frame sequences only. Its copies lack some clones; in the studies checked, an unresolved V gene accounts for under half of them, and the cause for the rest is not known. The sample yields about 36,000 clones; approximately 89% were counted once. The ten top clones hold approximately 11% of the sample. The sequencing used CD8+ T cells from peripheral blood mononuclear cells, collected in the third trimester of pregnancy. These receptors came from a female donor with multiple sclerosis, enrolled in a pregnancy study.

The V call is TRBV11-2, the J call TRBJ2-2, with TRBD1 matching 8 bases. The germline CDR1 and CDR2 sequences are SGHAT and FQNNGV. The junction had 12 bases not matched to a gene; V was cut back by 5 bases and J by 4 bases. This CDR3 has 17 residues. For the CDR3, the DNA is TGTGCCAGCAGCGAACCGACCGGGACAGGATTCACCGGGGAGCTGTTTTTT. Protein: CASSEPTGTGFTGELFF.

The V gene is TRBV27, the J gene TRBJ2-7; TRBD1 might be the D (5 bases). Germline CDR1 is MNHEY and CDR2 is SMNVEV (reference sequence). The V end lost 5 bases, the J end lost 4 bases, and 9 bases lay between the germline ends. The CDR3 sequence is 12 residues long. The CDR3 nucleotides are TGTGCCAGCAGTCCTCAGGGTTACGAGCAGTACTTC. As protein: CASSPQGYEQYF.

The chain uses TRBV7-6 and TRBJ2-2, with TRBD2 matching 13 bases. The CDR3 length is 16 residues. V lost 6 bases to trimming and J lost 0 bases; unmatched junction nucleotides: 1. Germline V gene lookup returns CDR1 SGHVS and CDR2 FNYEAQ. In nucleotides, the CDR3 is TGTGCCAGCAGGGGACTAGCGGGACCGAACACCGGGGAGCTGTTTTTT. Translating it yields CASRGLAGPNTGELFF. Full variable domain (outside the CDR3, taken from reference TRBV7-6 and TRBJ2-2): GAGVSQSPRYKVTKRGQDVALRCDPISGHVSLYWYRQALGQGPEFLTYFNYEAQQDKSGLPNDRFSAERPEGSISTLTIQRTEQRDSAMYRCASRGLAGPNTGELFFGEGSRLTVL.

The rearrangement uses TRBV4-1 and TRBJ1-4, with 7 bases aligning to TRBD1. Germline-derived CDR1 and CDR2 are MGHRA and YSYEKL. The CDR3 extends over 18 amino acids. The ends lost 3 bases at V and 0 bases at J; junction bases unmatched: 10. The CDR3 DNA follows: TGCGCCAGCAGCCACAGTGACAGGGAACCAGCAACTAATGAAAAACTGTTTTTT. Translating it yields CASSHSDREPATNEKLFF.

The V and J genes are TRBV6-1 and TRBJ1-4, with D possibly being TRBD1 (5 bases). The CDR3 totals 13 residues. Germline V gene data show CDR1 as MNHNS and CDR2 as SASEGT. The V gene lost 7 bases and the J gene lost 6 bases, with 12 bases spanning the gap. CDR3 coding DNA: TGTGCCAGCACACAGGTGTTCCATGAAAAACTGTTTTTT. Translation gives CASTQVFHEKLFF.

The chain couples TRBV29-1 to TRBJ1-5, with 7 positions matching TRBD1. This CDR3 spans 14 amino acids. Germline V gene data show CDR1 as SQVTM and CDR2 as ANQGSEA. With 7 bases clipped from V and 3 bases from J, the junction kept 9 bases outside the gene matches. The CDR3 here is CSASPGGFNQPQHF. DNA of the CDR3: TGCAGCGCCAGTCCAGGGGGTTTCAATCAGCCCCAGCATTTT. Combining the CDR3 with reference TRBV29-1 and TRBJ1-5 gives the whole variable domain SAVISQKPSRDICQRGTSLTIQCQVDSQVTMMFWYRQQPGQSLTLIATANQGSEATYESGFVIDKFPISRPNLTFSTLTVSNMSPEDSSIYLCSASPGGFNQPQHFGDGTRLSIL.

This sequence joins TRBV5-1 and TRBJ1-2; 10 nucleotides agree with TRBD1. CDR1 and CDR2 (germline): SGHRS, YFSETQ. After removal of 1 base from V and 6 bases from J, the junction contained 3 bases not matched to a gene. The CDR3 has 14 residues. CDR3 DNA: TGCGCCAGCAGCTTGAGGGGGACAGGGGATGGCTACACCTTC. Translated: CASSLRGTGDGYTF.

This clone was detected once. This rearrangement joins TRBV4-1 to TRBJ2-7, with no clear D. The length of the CDR3 is 17 residues. Trimming shortened V by 0 bases and J by 0 bases, and 15 bases separated the two germline ends. Germline-derived CDR1 and CDR2 are MGHRA and YSYEKL. DNA of the CDR3: TGCGCCAGCAGCCAAGAGGTGCCTAGTCGATACTCCTACGAGCAGTACTTC. The encoded protein is CASSQEVPSRYSYEQYF.

The gene calls are TRBV9 and TRBJ1-3; D is ambiguous. CDR1 and CDR2 (germline): SGDLS, YYNGEE. Between the trimmed V and J ends, which lost 0 bases and 4 bases, there was a span of 11 bases. This CDR3 has 15 residues. CDR3 sequence (DNA): TGTGCCAGCAGCGTAGGGGAGGGAGGAGGAAACACCATATATTTT. This translates into CASSVGEGGGNTIYF.

V and J are TRBV5-1 and TRBJ2-1; 10 nucleotides align to TRBD1. This CDR3 has 14 residues. The germline gives CDR1 SGHRS, CDR2 YFSETQ. J lost 6 bases, V lost 2 bases, and 2 bases had no gene match. The DNA of the CDR3 is TGCGCCAGCAGCTTTTGGACAGGGGGCAATGAGCAGTTCTTC. This encodes CASSFWTGGNEQFF. Full variable domain (outside the CDR3, taken from reference TRBV5-1 and TRBJ2-1): KAGVTQTPRYLIKTRGQQVTLSCSPISGHRSVSWYQQTPGQGLQFLFEYFSETQRNKGNFPGRFSGRQFSNSRSEMNVSTLELGDSALYLCASSFWTGGNEQFFGPGTRLTVL.

V is TRBV5-4 and J is TRBJ2-7, with TRBD2 matching over 10 bases. The CDR3 extends over 15 amino acids. Germline V gene sequence: CDR1 SGHNT, CDR2 YYREEE (reference sequence). J was trimmed by 3 bases and V by 4 bases; bases with no gene match: 7. The CDR3 DNA reads TGTGCCAGCAGCCAACTAGCGGGACGGAACTACGAGCAGTACTTC. Its protein is CASSQLAGRNYEQYF.

The V and J genes are TRBV4-3 and TRBJ2-7, with D maybe TRBD2 (5 bases). This CDR3 is 15 amino acids long. V dropped 0 bases and J dropped 1 base, with 10 bases sitting between them. Looked up from germline, CDR1 is LGHNA and CDR2 is YSLEER. Here the CDR3 DNA reads TGCGCCAGCAGCCAAGAATGGACGGGGTCCTACGAGCAGTACTTC. Translated, it gives CASSQEWTGSYEQYF.

The J gene is TRBJ2-7, the V gene TRBV7-9, with 9 bases matching TRBD2. V shed 5 bases, J shed 4 bases, and the junction held 6 bases outside the gene matches. CDR1 and CDR2 from the germline V gene are SEHNR and FQNEAQ (reference sequence). This CDR3 has 14 amino acids. CDR3 in amino acids: CASSHSGRAYEQYF. CDR3 in DNA: TGTGCCAGCAGCCATAGCGGGAGAGCTTACGAGCAGTACTTC. The whole variable domain, filled in from reference TRBV7-9 and TRBJ2-7, reads DTGVSQNPRHKITKRGQNVTFRCDPISEHNRLYWYRQTLGQGPEFLTYFQNEAQLEKSRLLSDRFSAERPKGSFSTLEIQRTEQGDSAMYLCASSHSGRAYEQYFGPGTRLTVT.

The chain uses TRBV6-4 and TRBJ2-3; D might be TRBD1 (5 bases). There are 15 residues in the CDR3. Trimming removed 2 bases from V and 0 bases from J, with 9 bases in between. Per the germline V gene, CDR1 is MRHNA and CDR2 is SNTAGT. CDR3 DNA: TGTGCCAGCAGTGACGGCAGGGCCAGCACAGATACGCAGTATTTT. Translated: CASSDGRASTDTQYF.

The chain combines TRBV7-9 with TRBJ1-1; no clear D gene. V was trimmed by 1 base and J by 0 bases, leaving 9 bases between them. The CDR3 is made up of 15 amino acids. The germline CDR1 and CDR2 sequences are SEHNR and FQNEAQ (reference sequence). CDR3 DNA sequence: TGTGCCAGCAGCTTAGGAAAGTACATGAACACTGAAGCTTTCTTT. It is translated as CASSLGKYMNTEAFF.

V is TRBV6-4 and J is TRBJ2-2; TRBD2 might be the D (6 bases). The ends were cut back, 4 bases at V and 3 bases at J, with 9 bases in the middle. This CDR3 has 14 amino acids. From germline, CDR1 is MRHNA and CDR2 SNTAGT. The DNA for the CDR3 is TGTGCCAGCAGTGCGGGGGAGGACACCGGGGAGCTGTTTTTT. Translation gives CASSAGEDTGELFF.

This rearrangement joins TRBV6-4 to TRBJ2-2; TRBD2 is a possible D gene (5 bases). CDR3 length: 14 amino acids. V lost 0 bases to trimming and J lost 3 bases, with 5 bases between them. CDR1 is MRHNA, CDR2 SNTAGT, per germline. CDR3 coding DNA: TGTGCCAGCAGTGACTCGGAGGACACCGGGGAGCTGTTTTTT. It encodes CASSDSEDTGELFF.

The genes are TRBV7-2 and TRBJ2-7, with TRBD1 matching over 11 bases. In germline, CDR1 is SGHTA, CDR2 FQGNSA. The CDR3 spans 18 residues. V lost 4 bases and J lost 4; bases outside the gene matches: 15. CDR3 loop: CASSCPGTGGINCYEQYF. CDR3 sequence (DNA): TGTGCCAGCAGCTGCCCCGGGACAGGGGGAATAAATTGTTACGAGCAGTACTTC.

The chain is built from TRBV6-5 and TRBJ2-3; a possible D gene is TRBD2 (5 bases). This CDR3 has 16 amino acids. The germline V gene encodes CDR1 MNHEY and CDR2 SVGAGI. Trimming stripped 0 bases from V and 2 bases from J, with 12 bases between. DNA for the CDR3: TGTGCCAGCAGTTACTCGCGGGCGGGCCTCACAGATACGCAGTATTTT. It yields the protein CASSYSRAGLTDTQYF.

CDR3 in amino acids: CASSLDLTGYYEQYF. CDR3 sequence (DNA): TGCGCCAGCAGCCTGGACCTGACAGGGTACTACGAGCAGTACTTC. The chain joins TRBV5-1 to TRBJ2-7, with TRBD1 identical over 7 bases. The germline CDR1 and CDR2 sequences are SGHRS and YFSETQ. V was pared by 4 bases and J by 3 bases, with 10 bases of the junction left unmatched. The CDR3 is 15 amino acids.

The chain combines TRBV2 with TRBJ1-1, with 10 nucleotides matching TRBD1. Per the germline V gene, CDR1 is SNHLY and CDR2 is FYNNEI. This CDR3 region has 14 residues. After removal of 6 bases from V and 5 bases from J, the junction contained 6 bases not matched to a gene. The chain's CDR3 is CASSPGQGLTEAFF. The CDR3 coding sequence is TGTGCCAGCAGCCCGGGACAGGGGTTGACTGAAGCTTTCTTT. Full variable domain (outside the CDR3, taken from reference TRBV2 and TRBJ1-1): EPEVTQTPSHQVTQMGQEVILRCVPISNHLYFYWYRQILGQKVEFLVSFYNNEISEKSEIFDDQFSVERPDGSNFTLKIRSTKLEDSAMYFCASSPGQGLTEAFFGQGTRLTVV.

In regard to this clone: One end of the junction is discordant with germline, which a read error may explain. This chain joins TRBV7-9 and TRBJ1-2, with TRBD1 identical over 9 bases. The CDR3 totals 19 residues. Per the germline V gene, CDR1 is SEHNR and CDR2 is FQNEAQ (reference sequence). The DNA for the CDR3 is TGTGCCAGCAGCAACGCCCCCGGGACAGGGCGTCTTTCCGACCGCTTGAGCCGCTTC. Translation gives CASSNAPGTGRLSDRLSRF.

As to this clone: This may come from a read error, since a much larger clone is one base off. V gene TRBV6-5 combines with J gene TRBJ2-7, with 9 bases fitting TRBD1. Germline CDR1 MNHEY, CDR2 SVGAGI. This CDR3 has 14 amino acids. The V and J ends lost 5 bases and 3 bases, in that order; junction bases with no gene match: 5. In nucleotides, the CDR3 is TGTGCCAGCAGTGCCGGGACAGGGATCTACGAGCAGTACTTC. The encoded protein is CASSAGTGIYEQYF.